The present entry profiles one TCR beta chain with its context. What it binds is not known. The CDR3 ends on some other residue instead of the conserved phenylalanine or tryptophan, so this is likely a read error. The CDR3 consists of 16 residues. The V and J ends lost 6 bases and 2 bases, in that order; junction bases with no gene match: 11. Germline CDR1 reads MDHEN; CDR2 reads SYDVKM. The sample originates from a study of naive and memory T cell subsets. Findings and caveats of the study: Over 85% of naive TCR sequences appeared only once after error correction, unlike memory subsets. Each distinct alpha or beta sequence counts as one clonotype.

An equimolar mix of two oligonucleotides served as the beta constant-region primer for TRBC1 and TRBC2. A 12-nucleotide UMI and the SP2 primer were added to the cDNA 3' end by oligonucleotide ligation. One entry per CDR3 protein, called by TCRdb with MiXCR from the UMI-ligation and nested PCR reads. The repertoire holds some 4,500 distinct CDR3 sequences, with roughly 7.8% as singletons. CD45RA-CD27- cells were effector memory; CD45RA+CD27- cells were EMRA. This chain uses TRBV28 with TRBJ2-7, with 9 bases fitting TRBD2. Sample: CD4+ TEMRA cells from blood. Subset reported: effector memory re-expressing CD45RA, CD45RA+ CD27-. The sequence was collected from a human donor in good health. As DNA, the CDR3 is TGTGCCAGCAGGCGGGGGGGAGCGGGAGGCGCCTACGAGCAGTACGGC. Translating gives CASRRGGAGGAYEQYG.